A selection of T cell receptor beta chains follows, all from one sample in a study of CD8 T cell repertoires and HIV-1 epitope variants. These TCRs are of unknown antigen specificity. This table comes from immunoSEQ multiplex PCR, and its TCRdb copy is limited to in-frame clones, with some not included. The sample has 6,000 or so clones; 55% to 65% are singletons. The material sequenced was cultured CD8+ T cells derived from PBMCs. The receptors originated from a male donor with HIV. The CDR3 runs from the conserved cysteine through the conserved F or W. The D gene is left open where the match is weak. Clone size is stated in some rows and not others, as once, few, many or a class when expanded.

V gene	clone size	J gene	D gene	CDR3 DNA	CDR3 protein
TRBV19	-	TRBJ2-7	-	TGTGCCAGTAGTCCACCGCTATCCTACGAGCAGTACTTC	CASSPPLSYEQYF
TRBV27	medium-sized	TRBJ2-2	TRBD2	TGTGCCAGGAAGCTAGCGGGGAGGAACACCGGGGAGCTGTTTTTT	CARKLAGRNTGELFF
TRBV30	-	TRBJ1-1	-	TGTGCCTGGAGTGTACAAGACTTCCACTCATTGAACACTGAAGCTTTCTTT	CAWSVQDFHSLNTEAFF
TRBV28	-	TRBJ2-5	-	TGTGCCAGCAGCTCATCCAAGTACAGGGAAGAGACCCAGTACTTC	CASSSSKYREETQYF
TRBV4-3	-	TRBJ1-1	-	TGCGCCAGCAGCCAAGGGTCGGGTGGATTTTACACTGAAGCTTTCTTT	CASSQGSGGFYTEAFF
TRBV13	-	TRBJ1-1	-	TGTGCCAGCACCCACACGCGGGGGATGAACACTGAAGCTTTCTTT	CASTHTRGMNTEAFF
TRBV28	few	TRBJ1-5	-	TGTGCCAGCAGTTTAACGGGCAATCAGCCCCAGCATTTT	CASSLTGNQPQHF
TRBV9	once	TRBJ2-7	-	TGTGCCAGCAGCGTATCGCAGAACTCCTACGAGCAGTACTTC	CASSVSQNSYEQYF
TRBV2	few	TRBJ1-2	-	TGTGCCAGCAGTGACCCCAATCTGGTGGGCTACACCTTC	CASSDPNLVGYTF
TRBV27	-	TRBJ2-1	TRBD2	TGTGCCAGCAGTTCCCAGAGTAGCGGGGCCCCACAGTTCTTC	CASSSQSSGAPQFF
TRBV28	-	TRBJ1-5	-	TGTGCCAGCAGCTGGGGGGGGGATAATAGCAATCAGCCCCAGCATTTT	CASSWGGDNSNQPQHF
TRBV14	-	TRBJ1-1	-	TGTGCCAGCAGCCAAGGAGGCAGACTTGAAGCTTTCTTT	CASSQGGRLEAFF
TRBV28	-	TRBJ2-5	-	TGTGCCAGCAACCAACAGGGAGGCCAAGAGACCCAGTACTTC	CASNQQGGQETQYF
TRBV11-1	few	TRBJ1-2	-	TGTGCCAGCAGCTTAACGGGGGGCTCCGACTATGGCTACACCTTC	CASSLTGGSDYGYTF
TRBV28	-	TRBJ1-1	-	TGTGCCAGCAGGCCCCCCCTCCAGAACACTGAAGCTTTCTTT	CASRPPLQNTEAFF
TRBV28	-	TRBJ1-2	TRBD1	TGTGCCAGCAGTTTCCTCACAGGGGGCTACGGCTACACCTTC	CASSFLTGGYGYTF
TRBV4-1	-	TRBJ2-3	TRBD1	TGCGCCAGCAGCCCCGGGACAGGGGGGGCAGATACGCAGTATTTT	CASSPGTGGADTQYF
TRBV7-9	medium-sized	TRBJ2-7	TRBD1	TGTGCCAGCAGCTTAGCAGGACTAGGACAGGGGGCTTATGAGCAGTACTTC	CASSLAGLGQGAYEQYF
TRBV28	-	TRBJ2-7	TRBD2	TGTGCCAGCAGCCTAACCGTTCGTATGGGGACTAGCGACTCCTACGAGCAGTACTTC	CASSLTVRMGTSDSYEQYF
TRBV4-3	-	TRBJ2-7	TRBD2	TGCGCCAGCAGCCAAGAAGCCGGGACTAGCAACTACGAGCAGTACTTC	CASSQEAGTSNYEQYF
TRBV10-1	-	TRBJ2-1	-	TGCGCCAGCAGTGAGTTGGAGGGCCAAAATGCGCAGTTCTTC	CASSELEGQNAQFF
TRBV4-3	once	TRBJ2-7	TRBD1	TGCGCCAGCAGCCTCGGACAGGGGAGCTACGAGCAGTACTTC	CASSLGQGSYEQYF
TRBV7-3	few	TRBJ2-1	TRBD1	TGTGCCAGCAGCCTGGACAGGGGGGACAATGAGCAGTTCTTC	CASSLDRGDNEQFF
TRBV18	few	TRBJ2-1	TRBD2	TGTGCCAGCTCACCACGTTTTACTAGCGACACACACAATGAGCAGTTCTTC	CASSPRFTSDTHNEQFF
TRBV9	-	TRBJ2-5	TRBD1	TGTGCCAGCAGTAGAGGGACAGGCTCGTACCAAGAGACCCAGTACTTC	CASSRGTGSYQETQYF
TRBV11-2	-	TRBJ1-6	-	TGTGCCAGCAGCTTTCCCCCCCGTTTTAGTAATTCACCCCTCCACTTT	CASSFPPRFSNSPLHF
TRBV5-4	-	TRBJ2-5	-	TGTGCCAGCAGCTTGGGGGGGGTGGTAGAGACCCAGTACTTC	CASSLGGVVETQYF
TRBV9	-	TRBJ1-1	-	TGTGCCAGCAGCGAACAGGGTACGGAAGCTTTCTTT	CASSEQGTEAFF
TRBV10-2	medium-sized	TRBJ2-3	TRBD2	TGCGCCAGCAGTGAAACGCTAGCGGGGACAGATACGCAGTATTTT	CASSETLAGTDTQYF
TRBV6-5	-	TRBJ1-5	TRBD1	TGTGCCAGCAGATCCGGACAGGGAAAACAGCCCCAGCATTTT	CASRSGQGKQPQHF
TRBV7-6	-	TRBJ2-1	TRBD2	TGTGCCAGCAGCTCATTAGCGGGAGGGGGGCCTGGGGAGCAGTTCTTC	CASSSLAGGGPGEQFF
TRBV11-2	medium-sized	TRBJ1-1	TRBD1	TGTGCCAGCAGTCCCGGGACAGGGGGCCCGAACACTGAAGCTTTCTTT	CASSPGTGGPNTEAFF
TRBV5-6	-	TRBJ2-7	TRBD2	TGTGCCAGCAGCTTTGTGACTAGCGGCTACGAGCAGTACTTC	CASSFVTSGYEQYF